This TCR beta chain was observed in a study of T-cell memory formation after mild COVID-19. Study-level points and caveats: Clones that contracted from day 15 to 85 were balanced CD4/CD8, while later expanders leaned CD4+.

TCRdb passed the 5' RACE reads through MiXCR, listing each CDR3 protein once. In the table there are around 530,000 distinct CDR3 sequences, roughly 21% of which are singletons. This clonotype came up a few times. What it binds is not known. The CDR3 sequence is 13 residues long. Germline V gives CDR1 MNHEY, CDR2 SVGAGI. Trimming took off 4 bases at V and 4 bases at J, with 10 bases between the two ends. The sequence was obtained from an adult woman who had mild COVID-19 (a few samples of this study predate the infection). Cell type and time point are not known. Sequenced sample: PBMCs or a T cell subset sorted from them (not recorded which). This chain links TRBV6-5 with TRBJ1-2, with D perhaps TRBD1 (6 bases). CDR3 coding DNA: TGTGCCAGCAGTTGGGACATAGGCTATGGCTACACCTTC. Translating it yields CASSWDIGYGYTF.